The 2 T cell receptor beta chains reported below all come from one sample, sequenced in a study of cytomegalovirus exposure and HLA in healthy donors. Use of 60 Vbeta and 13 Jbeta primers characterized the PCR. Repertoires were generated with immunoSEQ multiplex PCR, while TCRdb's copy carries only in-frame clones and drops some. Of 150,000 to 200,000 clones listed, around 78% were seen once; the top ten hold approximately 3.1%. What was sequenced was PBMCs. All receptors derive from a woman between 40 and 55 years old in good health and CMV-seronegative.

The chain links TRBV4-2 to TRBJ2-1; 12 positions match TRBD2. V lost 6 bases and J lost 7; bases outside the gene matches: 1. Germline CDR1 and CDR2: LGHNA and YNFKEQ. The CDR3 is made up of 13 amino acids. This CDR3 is CASRLAGGNEQFF. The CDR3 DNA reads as TGTGCCAGCAGACTAGCGGGGGGTAATGAGCAGTTCTTC.

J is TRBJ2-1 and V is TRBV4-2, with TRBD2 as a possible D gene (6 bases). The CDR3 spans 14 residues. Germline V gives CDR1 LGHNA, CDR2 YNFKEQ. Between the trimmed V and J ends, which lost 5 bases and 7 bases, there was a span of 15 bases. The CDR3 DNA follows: TGTGCCAGCAGCGCTCCGGGGGTCGGGAATGAGCAGTTCTTC. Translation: CASSAPGVGNEQFF.